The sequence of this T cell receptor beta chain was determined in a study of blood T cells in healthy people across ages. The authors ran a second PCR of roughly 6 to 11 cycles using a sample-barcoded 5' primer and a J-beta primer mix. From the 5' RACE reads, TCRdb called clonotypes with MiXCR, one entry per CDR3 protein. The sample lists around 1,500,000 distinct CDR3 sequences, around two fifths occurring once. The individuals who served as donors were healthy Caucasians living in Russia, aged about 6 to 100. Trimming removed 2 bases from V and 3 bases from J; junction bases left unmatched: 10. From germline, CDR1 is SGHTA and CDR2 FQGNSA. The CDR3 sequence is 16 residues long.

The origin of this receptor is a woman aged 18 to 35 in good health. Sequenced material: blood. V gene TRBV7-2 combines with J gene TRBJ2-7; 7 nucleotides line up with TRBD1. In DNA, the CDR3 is TGTGCCAGCAGCTTATCCGGGACAGACCCAATCTACGAGCAGTACTTC. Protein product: CASSLSGTDPIYEQYF.